This TCR beta chain was captured in a study of OX40 agonist ivuxolimab in advanced cancers. Across the whole study: With a range of 23 to 79, age averaged about 59 years, and about 82% were male.

Germline V lookup: CDR1 SEHNR, CDR2 FQNEAQ (reference sequence). V was clipped by 5 bases and J by 5 bases, with 11 bases between them. CDR3 length: 13 amino acids. As concerns this clone: Antigen unknown.

Method: immunoSEQ multiplex PCR; TCRdb's copy keeps in-frame clones and lacks some. Counted here are 78,000 or so clones, 90% to 95% occurring once; the ten biggest clones make up roughly 0.45%. Overall study results and limits: Average numbers of expanded clones were greater in CD8+ T cells than in CD4+.

The specimen was CD4+ or CD8+ T cells sorted from blood, collected in a trial of the OX40 agonist ivuxolimab. V gene TRBV7-9 combines with J gene TRBJ2-3, with D unresolved. This clonotype was obtained from an adult with an advanced solid tumor such as melanoma, head and neck, liver or kidney cancer. The CDR3 sequence is CASSPRQLDTQYF. Here the CDR3 DNA reads TGTGCCAGCAGCCCTCGACAACTAGATACGCAGTATTTT.